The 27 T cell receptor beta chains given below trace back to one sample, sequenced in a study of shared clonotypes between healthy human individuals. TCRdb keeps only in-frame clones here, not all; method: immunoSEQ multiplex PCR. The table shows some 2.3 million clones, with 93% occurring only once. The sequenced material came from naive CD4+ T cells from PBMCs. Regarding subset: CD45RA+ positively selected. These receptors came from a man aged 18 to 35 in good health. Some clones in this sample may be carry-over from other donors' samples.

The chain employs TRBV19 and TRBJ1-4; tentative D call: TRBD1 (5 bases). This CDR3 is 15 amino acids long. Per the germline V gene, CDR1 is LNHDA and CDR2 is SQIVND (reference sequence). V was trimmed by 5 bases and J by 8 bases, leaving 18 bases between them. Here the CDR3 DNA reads TGTGCCAGTAGTCCCTCTTGGGTGGGGCACGAAAAACTGTTTTTT. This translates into CASSPSWVGHEKLFF.

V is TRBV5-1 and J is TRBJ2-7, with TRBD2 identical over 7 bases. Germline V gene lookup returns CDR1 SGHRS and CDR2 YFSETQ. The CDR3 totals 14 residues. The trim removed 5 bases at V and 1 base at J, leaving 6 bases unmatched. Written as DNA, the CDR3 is TGCGCCAGCAGAAAGGGCGGGGGATCCTACGAGCAGTACTTC. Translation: CASRKGGGSYEQYF. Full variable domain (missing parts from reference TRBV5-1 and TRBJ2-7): KAGVTQTPRYLIKTRGQQVTLSCSPISGHRSVSWYQQTPGQGLQFLFEYFSETQRNKGNFPGRFSGRQFSNSRSEMNVSTLELGDSALYLCASRKGGGSYEQYFGPGTRLTVT.

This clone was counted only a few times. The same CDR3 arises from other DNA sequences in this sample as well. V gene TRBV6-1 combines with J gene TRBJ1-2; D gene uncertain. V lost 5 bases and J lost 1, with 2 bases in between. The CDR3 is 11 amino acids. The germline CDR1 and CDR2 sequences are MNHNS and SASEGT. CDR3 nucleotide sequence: TGTGCCAGCAGTCTTAACTATGGCTACACCTTC. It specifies CASSLNYGYTF.

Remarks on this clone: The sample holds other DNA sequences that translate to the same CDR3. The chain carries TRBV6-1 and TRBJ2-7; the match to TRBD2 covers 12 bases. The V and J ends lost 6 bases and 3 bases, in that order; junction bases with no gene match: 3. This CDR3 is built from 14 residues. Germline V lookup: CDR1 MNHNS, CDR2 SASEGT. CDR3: CASRRLAGDYEQYF. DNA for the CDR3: TGTGCCAGCAGAAGACTAGCGGGAGACTACGAGCAGTACTTC.

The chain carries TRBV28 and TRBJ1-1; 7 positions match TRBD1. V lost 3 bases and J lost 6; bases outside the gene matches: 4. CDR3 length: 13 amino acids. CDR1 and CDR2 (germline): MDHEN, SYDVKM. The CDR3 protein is CASSFSGTAEAFF. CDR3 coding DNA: TGTGCCAGCAGTTTTTCTGGGACAGCTGAAGCTTTCTTT.

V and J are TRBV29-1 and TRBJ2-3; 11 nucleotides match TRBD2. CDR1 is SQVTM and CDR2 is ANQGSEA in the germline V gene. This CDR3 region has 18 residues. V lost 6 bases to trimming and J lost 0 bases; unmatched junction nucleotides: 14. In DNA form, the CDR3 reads TGCAGCGTAATCGGGACTAGCGGAGCTGAGGCTAGCACAGATACGCAGTATTTT. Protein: CSVIGTSGAEASTDTQYF.

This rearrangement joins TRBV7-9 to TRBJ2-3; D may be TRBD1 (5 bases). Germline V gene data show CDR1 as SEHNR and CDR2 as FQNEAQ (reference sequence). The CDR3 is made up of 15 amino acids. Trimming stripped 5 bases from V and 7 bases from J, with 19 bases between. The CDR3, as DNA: TGTGCCAGCAGCCAGGGCCTTACTAAGAGCTATACGCAGTATTTT. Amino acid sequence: CASSQGLTKSYTQYF.

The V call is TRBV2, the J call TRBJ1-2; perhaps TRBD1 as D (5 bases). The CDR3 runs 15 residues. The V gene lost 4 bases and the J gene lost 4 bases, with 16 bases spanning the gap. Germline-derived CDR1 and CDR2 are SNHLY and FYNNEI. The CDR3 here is CASSVRGSFSYGYTF. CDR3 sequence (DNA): TGTGCCAGCAGTGTACGGGGGTCGTTTAGCTATGGCTACACCTTC.

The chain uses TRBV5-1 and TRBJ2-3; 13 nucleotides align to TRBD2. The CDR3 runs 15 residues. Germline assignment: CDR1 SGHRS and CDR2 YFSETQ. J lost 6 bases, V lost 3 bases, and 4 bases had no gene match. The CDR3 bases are TGCGCCAGCAGCTGGACTAGCGGGAGTAGGGATACGCAGTATTTT. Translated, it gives CASSWTSGSRDTQYF.

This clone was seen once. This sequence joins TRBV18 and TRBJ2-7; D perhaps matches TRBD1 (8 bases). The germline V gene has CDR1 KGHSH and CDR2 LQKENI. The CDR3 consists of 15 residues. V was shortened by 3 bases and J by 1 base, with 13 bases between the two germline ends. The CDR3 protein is CASSPAGDRSYEQYF. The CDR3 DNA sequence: TGTGCCAGCTCACCTGCGGGGGACAGGTCCTACGAGCAGTACTTC. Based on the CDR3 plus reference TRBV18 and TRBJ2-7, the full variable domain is NAGVMQNPRHLVRRRGQEARLRCSPMKGHSHVYWYRQLPEEGLKFMVYLQKENIIDESGMPKERFSAEFPKEGPSILRIQQVVRGDSAAYFCASSPAGDRSYEQYFGPGTRLTVT.

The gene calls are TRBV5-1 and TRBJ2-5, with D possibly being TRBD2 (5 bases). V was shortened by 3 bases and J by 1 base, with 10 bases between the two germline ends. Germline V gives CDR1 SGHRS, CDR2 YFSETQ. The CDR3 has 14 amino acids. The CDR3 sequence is CASSSPGFQETQYF. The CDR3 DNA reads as TGCGCCAGCAGCTCGCCGGGATTCCAAGAGACCCAGTACTTC.

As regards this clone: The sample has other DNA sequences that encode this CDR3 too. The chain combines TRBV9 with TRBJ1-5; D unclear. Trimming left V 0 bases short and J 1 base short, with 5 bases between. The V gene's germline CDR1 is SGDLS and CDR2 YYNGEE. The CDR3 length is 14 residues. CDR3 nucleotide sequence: TGTGCCAGCAGCGTAGACGGAAGCAATCAGCCCCAGCATTTT. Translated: CASSVDGSNQPQHF.

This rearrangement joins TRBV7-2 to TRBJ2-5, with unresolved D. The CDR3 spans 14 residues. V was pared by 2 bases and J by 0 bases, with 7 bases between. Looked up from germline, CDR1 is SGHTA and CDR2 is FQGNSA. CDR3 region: CASSLHLYQETQYF. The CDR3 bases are TGTGCCAGCAGCTTACACTTGTACCAAGAGACCCAGTACTTC. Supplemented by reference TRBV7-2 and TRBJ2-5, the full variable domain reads GAGVSQSPSNKVTEKGKDVELRCDPISGHTALYWYRQSLGQGLEFLIYFQGNSAPDKSGLPSDRFSAERTGGSVSTLTIQRTQQEDSAVYLCASSLHLYQETQYFGPGTRLLVL.

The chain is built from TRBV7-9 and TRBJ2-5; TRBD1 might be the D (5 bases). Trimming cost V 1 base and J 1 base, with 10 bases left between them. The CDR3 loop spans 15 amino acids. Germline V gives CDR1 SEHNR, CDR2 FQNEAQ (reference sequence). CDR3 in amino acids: CASSLEPTGQETQYF. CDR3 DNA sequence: TGTGCCAGCAGCTTAGAGCCCACAGGCCAAGAGACCCAGTACTTC.

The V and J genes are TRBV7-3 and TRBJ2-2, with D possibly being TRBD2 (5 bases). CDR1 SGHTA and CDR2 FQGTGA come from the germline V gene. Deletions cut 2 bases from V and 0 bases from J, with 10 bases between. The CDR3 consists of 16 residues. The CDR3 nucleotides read TGTGCCAGCAGCTTATTTGGGAGAGCGAACACCGGGGAGCTGTTTTTT. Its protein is CASSLFGRANTGELFF.

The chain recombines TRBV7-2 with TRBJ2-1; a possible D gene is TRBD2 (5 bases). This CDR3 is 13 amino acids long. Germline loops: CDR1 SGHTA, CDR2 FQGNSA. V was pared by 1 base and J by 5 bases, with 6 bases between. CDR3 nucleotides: TGTGCCAGCAGCTTAGACGGGAACAATGAGCAGTTCTTC. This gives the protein CASSLDGNNEQFF. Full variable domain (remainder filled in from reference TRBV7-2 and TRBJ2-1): GAGVSQSPSNKVTEKGKDVELRCDPISGHTALYWYRQSLGQGLEFLIYFQGNSAPDKSGLPSDRFSAERTGGSVSTLTIQRTQQEDSAVYLCASSLDGNNEQFFGPGTRLTVL.

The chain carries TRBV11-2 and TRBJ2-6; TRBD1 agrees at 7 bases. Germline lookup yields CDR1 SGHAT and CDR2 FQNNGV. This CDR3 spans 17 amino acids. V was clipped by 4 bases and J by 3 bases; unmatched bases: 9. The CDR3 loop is CASSSYAHRGGANVLTF. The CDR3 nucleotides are TGTGCCAGCAGCTCCTATGCCCACAGGGGTGGGGCCAACGTCCTGACTTTC.

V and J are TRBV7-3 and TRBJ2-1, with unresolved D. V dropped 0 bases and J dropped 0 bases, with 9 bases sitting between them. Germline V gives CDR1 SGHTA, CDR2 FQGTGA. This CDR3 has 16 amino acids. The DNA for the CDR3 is TGTGCCAGCAGCTTAACGGTAGCTGCCTCCTACAATGAGCAGTTCTTC. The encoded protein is CASSLTVAASYNEQFF.

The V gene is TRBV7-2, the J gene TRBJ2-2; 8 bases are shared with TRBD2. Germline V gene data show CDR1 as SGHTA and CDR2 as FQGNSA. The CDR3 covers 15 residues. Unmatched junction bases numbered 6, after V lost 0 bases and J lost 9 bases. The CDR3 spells CASSLAGREGRELFF. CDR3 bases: TGTGCCAGCAGCTTAGCGGGACGGGAGGGAAGGGAGCTGTTTTTT.

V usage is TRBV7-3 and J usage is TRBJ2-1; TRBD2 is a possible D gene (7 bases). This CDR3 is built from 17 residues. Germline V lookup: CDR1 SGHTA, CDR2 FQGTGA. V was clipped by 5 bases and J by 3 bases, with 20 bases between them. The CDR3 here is CASSASSGRGGYNEQFF. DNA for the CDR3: TGTGCCAGCAGCGCCTCCAGCGGTAGGGGGGGCTACAATGAGCAGTTCTTC. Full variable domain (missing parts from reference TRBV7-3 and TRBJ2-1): GAGVSQTPSNKVTEKGKYVELRCDPISGHTALYWYRQSLGQGPEFLIYFQGTGAADDSGLPNDRFFAVRPEGSVSTLKIQRTERGDSAVYLCASSASSGRGGYNEQFFGPGTRLTVL.

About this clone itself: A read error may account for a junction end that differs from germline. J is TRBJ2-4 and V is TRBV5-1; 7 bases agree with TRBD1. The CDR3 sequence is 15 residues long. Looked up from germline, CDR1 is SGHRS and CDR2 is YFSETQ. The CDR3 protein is CASSLDTVGLGGKNF. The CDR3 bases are TGCGCCAGCAGCTTGGACACGGTGGGGTTAGGGGGCAAAAACTTC.

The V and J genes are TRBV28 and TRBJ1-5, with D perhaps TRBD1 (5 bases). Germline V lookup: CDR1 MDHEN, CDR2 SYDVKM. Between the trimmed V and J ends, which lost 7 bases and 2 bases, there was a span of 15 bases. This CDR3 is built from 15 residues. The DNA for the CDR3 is TGTGCCAGCACCCCAGTAGACAGTGGCAATCAGCCCCAGCATTTT. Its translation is CASTPVDSGNQPQHF. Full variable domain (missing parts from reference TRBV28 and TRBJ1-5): DVKVTQSSRYLVKRTGEKVFLECVQDMDHENMFWYRQDPGLGLRLIYFSYDVKMKEKGDIPEGYSVSREKKERFSLILESASTNQTSMYLCASTPVDSGNQPQHFGDGTRLSIL.

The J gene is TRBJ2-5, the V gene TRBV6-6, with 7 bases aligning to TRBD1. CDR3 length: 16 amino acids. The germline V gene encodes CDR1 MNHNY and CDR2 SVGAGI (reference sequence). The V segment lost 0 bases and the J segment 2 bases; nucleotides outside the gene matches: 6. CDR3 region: CASSYSRQGRQETQYF. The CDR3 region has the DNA TGTGCCAGCAGTTACTCTCGACAGGGACGACAAGAGACCCAGTACTTC.

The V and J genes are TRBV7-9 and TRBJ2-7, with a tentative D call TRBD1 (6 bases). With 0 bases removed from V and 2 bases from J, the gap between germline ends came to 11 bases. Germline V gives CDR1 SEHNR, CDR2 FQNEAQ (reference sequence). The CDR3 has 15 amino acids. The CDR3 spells CASSLAQGPAYEQYF. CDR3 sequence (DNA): TGTGCCAGCAGCTTAGCGCAGGGGCCAGCCTACGAGCAGTACTTC.

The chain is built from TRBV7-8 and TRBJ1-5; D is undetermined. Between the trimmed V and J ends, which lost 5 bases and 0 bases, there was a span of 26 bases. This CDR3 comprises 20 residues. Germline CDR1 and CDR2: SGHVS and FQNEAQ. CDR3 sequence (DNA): TGTGCCAGCAGCGGTAGGGTTGCAGGAGCTCTCATTTATAGCAATCAGCCCCAGCATTTT. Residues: CASSGRVAGALIYSNQPQHF.

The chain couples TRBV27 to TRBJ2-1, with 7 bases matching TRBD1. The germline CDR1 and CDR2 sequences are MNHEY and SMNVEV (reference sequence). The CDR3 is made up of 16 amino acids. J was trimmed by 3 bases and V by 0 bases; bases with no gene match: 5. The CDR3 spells CASSLSGTAFYNEQFF. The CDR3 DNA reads TGTGCCAGCAGTTTATCCGGGACAGCCTTCTACAATGAGCAGTTCTTC.

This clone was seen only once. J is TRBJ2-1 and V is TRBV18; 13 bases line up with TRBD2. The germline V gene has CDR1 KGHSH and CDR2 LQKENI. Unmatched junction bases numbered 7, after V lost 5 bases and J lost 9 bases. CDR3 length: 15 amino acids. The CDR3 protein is CASSIGLAGVLEQFF. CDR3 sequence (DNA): TGTGCCAGCTCAATTGGACTAGCGGGAGTACTTGAGCAGTTCTTC.